This T cell receptor (beta chain) was profiled in a study of shared clonotypes between healthy human individuals. General observations from the study: Clonotype sharing among donors likely depends on sequencing depth.

This table comes from immunoSEQ multiplex PCR, and its TCRdb copy is limited to in-frame clones, with some not included. This sample has some 1.4 million clones; around 95% occur once, and the top ten carry roughly 1.2%. Per the germline V gene, CDR1 is SGHRS and CDR2 is YFSETQ. Trimming at V came to 0 bases and at J to 7 bases, leaving 7 bases not matched to a gene. The CDR3 consists of 16 residues. Details on this clone: Its antigen remains unknown.

Sequencing used naive CD4+ T cells sorted from blood. Subset described: CD45RA+ positively selected. This TCR was recovered from a man aged 30 to 45 in good health. The chain has TRBV5-1 and TRBJ2-2; the match to TRBD2 covers 9 bases. CDR3 in DNA: TGCGCCAGCAGCTTGGCGGCTAGCGGGATCGGCGGGGAGCTGTTTTTT. Translated, it gives CASSLAASGIGGELFF.